Listed below are T cell receptor beta chains from one sample, sequenced in a study of blood T cell repertoires in COVID-19. Produced via immunoSEQ multiplex PCR; TCRdb's table is partial and in-frame only. Here the sample spans about 39,000 clones, 90% to 95% being singletons. Sequencing was carried out using peripheral blood. All receptors come from a human donor with active COVID-19. The donor label of this sample is uncertain. Each CDR3 is given with its conserved first and last residue. Each record gives: CDR3 protein, CDR3 DNA, clone size, D gene, V gene, J gene. D genes are given only for firm matches. Clone sizes are given selectively: once, few, many, or a class where the clone is expanded.

CDR3aa: CASGQGTGNTIYF
CDR3nt: TGTGCTAGCGGGCAGGGAACTGGAAACACCATATATTTT
abundance: once
d_gene: .
v_gene: TRBV7-7
j_gene: TRBJ1-3

CDR3aa: CASSRGQSVYEQYF
CDR3nt: TGTGCCAGCTCTCGGGGACAAAGCGTCTACGAGCAGTACTTC
abundance: .
d_gene: .
v_gene: TRBV18
j_gene: TRBJ2-7

CDR3aa: CASSAGLRSYEQYF
CDR3nt: TGCGCCAGCAGCGCCGGACTTAGATCCTACGAGCAGTACTTC
abundance: .
d_gene: .
v_gene: TRBV5-1
j_gene: TRBJ2-7

CDR3aa: CAIRARIGQVAGAGELFF
CDR3nt: TGTGCCATCAGAGCGAGAATCGGACAAGTGGCGGGGGCCGGGGAGCTGTTTTTT
abundance: .
d_gene: TRBD2
v_gene: TRBV10-3
j_gene: TRBJ2-2

CDR3aa: CASSGTSAQETQYF
CDR3nt: TGCGCCAGCAGCGGCACTAGCGCTCAAGAGACCCAGTACTTC
abundance: .
d_gene: TRBD2
v_gene: TRBV5-1
j_gene: TRBJ2-5

CDR3aa: CASSFKLGQGAGYEQYF
CDR3nt: TGTGCCAGCAGTTTTAAACTAGGGCAGGGGGCCGGCTACGAGCAGTACTTC
abundance: .
d_gene: TRBD1
v_gene: TRBV28
j_gene: TRBJ2-7

CDR3aa: CASRPGRTYNEQFF
CDR3nt: TGTGCCAGCAGGCCGGGGAGGACCTACAATGAGCAGTTCTTC
abundance: .
d_gene: .
v_gene: TRBV28
j_gene: TRBJ2-1

CDR3aa: CASSQAGGGDEQFF
CDR3nt: TGTGCCAGCAGCCAAGCAGGGGGTGGGGATGAGCAGTTCTTC
abundance: .
d_gene: TRBD1
v_gene: TRBV14
j_gene: TRBJ2-1

CDR3aa: CASSLEPGKTETQYF
CDR3nt: TGCGCCAGCAGCTTGGAGCCGGGGAAGACGGAGACCCAGTACTTC
abundance: once
d_gene: .
v_gene: TRBV5-1
j_gene: TRBJ2-5

CDR3aa: CASTPPGQGDTGELFF
CDR3nt: TGCGCCAGCACTCCCCCCGGACAGGGGGACACCGGGGAGCTGTTTTTT
abundance: .
d_gene: TRBD1
v_gene: TRBV10-1
j_gene: TRBJ2-2

CDR3aa: CASSLNVADTQYF
CDR3nt: TGTGCCAGCAGCTTGAATGTAGCAGATACGCAGTATTTT
abundance: .
d_gene: .
v_gene: TRBV5-6
j_gene: TRBJ2-3

CDR3aa: CASSLWQGGDEQYF
CDR3nt: TGTGCCAGCAGTTTGTGGCAGGGTGGTGACGAGCAGTACTTC
abundance: .
d_gene: .
v_gene: TRBV27
j_gene: TRBJ2-7

CDR3aa: CASSLAAGPGQSEQFF
CDR3nt: TGCGCCAGCAGCTTGGCGGCGGGACCAGGGCAGAGTGAGCAGTTCTTC
abundance: .
d_gene: .
v_gene: TRBV5-1
j_gene: TRBJ2-1

CDR3aa: CASRRQEVEGGYTF
CDR3nt: TGCGCCAGCAGGCGTCAGGAGGTGGAAGGAGGCTACACCTTC
abundance: .
d_gene: .
v_gene: TRBV4-1
j_gene: TRBJ1-2

CDR3aa: CASRATGEAGELFF
CDR3nt: TGTGCCAGCAGGGCGACAGGGGAAGCCGGGGAGCTGTTTTTT
abundance: .
d_gene: TRBD1
v_gene: TRBV2
j_gene: TRBJ2-2

CDR3aa: CASSPQAGHSYNSPLHF
CDR3nt: TGTGCCAGCAGCCCTCAGGCAGGCCACTCCTATAATTCACCCCTCCACTTT
abundance: once
d_gene: .
v_gene: TRBV7-6
j_gene: TRBJ1-6

CDR3aa: CASSQGRLAGASEQYF
CDR3nt: TGTGCCAGCAGCCAAGGGAGACTAGCGGGGGCTTCCGAGCAGTACTTC
abundance: few
d_gene: TRBD2
v_gene: TRBV3-1/TRBV3-2
j_gene: TRBJ2-7